Listed here are 26 T cell receptor beta chains from one sample, sequenced in a study of blood T cell repertoires in COVID-19. Libraries were prepared by immunoSEQ multiplex PCR; TCRdb keeps only in-frame clonotypes and omits some of them. The sample includes 11,000 to 15,000 clones, approximately 90% of them seen just once. The specimen sequenced was peripheral blood. The receptors stem from a human donor in a cohort sampled during active COVID-19.

The V call is TRBV7-9, the J call TRBJ2-7; the match to TRBD1 covers 11 bases. The ends lost 2 bases at V and 6 bases at J; junction bases unmatched: 6. CDR3 length equals 15 residues. Per the germline V gene, CDR1 is SEHNR and CDR2 is FQNEAQ (reference sequence). The CDR3 sequence is CASSLWTGGVFEQYF. The CDR3 DNA is TGTGCCAGCAGCTTATGGACAGGGGGCGTTTTCGAGCAGTACTTC.

The rearrangement links TRBV28 to TRBJ2-4; 9 bases match TRBD1. This CDR3 is 19 amino acids long. The V segment lost 4 bases and the J segment 0 bases; nucleotides outside the gene matches: 13. Germline CDR1 is MDHEN and CDR2 is SYDVKM. CDR3 sequence (DNA): TGTGCCAGCAGTTATACAGGGGGCAGGGGGGGATTAGCCAAAAACATTCAGTACTTC. Its translation is CASSYTGGRGGLAKNIQYF.

The chain combines TRBV19 with TRBJ2-7; possible D gene TRBD2, 5 bases. Trimming took off 11 bases at V and 3 bases at J, with 20 bases between the two ends. The CDR3 is made up of 14 amino acids. Germline lookup yields CDR1 LNHDA and CDR2 SQIVND (reference sequence). In nucleotides, the CDR3 is TGTGCCCCAAGGCCCCGGGAAGTGGACTACGAGCAGTACTTC. Residues: CAPRPREVDYEQYF.

V usage is TRBV5-1 and J usage is TRBJ2-7; a possible D gene is TRBD1 (6 bases). From germline, CDR1 is SGHRS and CDR2 YFSETQ. The CDR3 totals 14 residues. V lost 0 bases and J lost 2, with 9 bases in between. This CDR3 is CASSLDPGAYEQYF. CDR3 coding DNA: TGCGCCAGCAGCTTGGATCCAGGGGCCTACGAGCAGTACTTC.

The chain links TRBV13 to TRBJ1-2; the D gene is possibly TRBD1 (5 bases). V was cut by 5 bases and J by 7 bases, with 17 bases left in between. Germline CDR1 PRHDT, CDR2 FYEKMQ (reference sequence). CDR3 size: 14 residues. DNA of the CDR3: TGTGCCAGCAGCATAATGGAGGGGCAGCGTGGCTACACCTTC. Amino acid sequence: CASSIMEGQRGYTF.

V is TRBV7-3 and J is TRBJ2-2, with D unresolved. V gave up 1 base and J gave up 4 bases, with 7 bases separating them. This CDR3 comprises 14 residues. CDR1 is SGHTA and CDR2 is FQGTGA in the germline V gene. CDR3 nucleotide sequence: TGTGCCAGCAGCTTAAAACTTGCCACCGGGGAGCTGTTTTTT. The encoded protein is CASSLKLATGELFF.

V is TRBV11-2 and J is TRBJ2-3; D is uncertain. Germline CDR1 is SGHAT and CDR2 is FQNNGV. The V gene lost 1 base and the J gene lost 6 bases, with 14 bases spanning the gap. This CDR3 contains 15 residues. For the CDR3, the DNA is TGTGCCAGCAGCTTAGGCCCAAAACGCGCCGATACGCAGTATTTT. Translating it yields CASSLGPKRADTQYF.

The chain links TRBV27 to TRBJ2-7; TRBD1 matches at 10 bases. Germline loops: CDR1 MNHEY, CDR2 SMNVEV (reference sequence). The V segment lost 4 bases and the J segment 3 bases; nucleotides outside the gene matches: 3. The CDR3 totals 14 residues. DNA for the CDR3: TGTGCCAGCAGTTCGACAGGGGGCTTCTACGAGCAGTACTTC. Residues: CASSSTGGFYEQYF.

The CDR3 coding sequence is TGTGCCAGTTTTCAGGGGGTCGTCTATGGCTACACCTTC. Protein product: CASFQGVVYGYTF. The rearrangement uses TRBV19 and TRBJ1-2; 7 nucleotides align to TRBD1. Germline-derived CDR1 and CDR2 are LNHDA and SQIVND (reference sequence). J was trimmed by 4 bases and V by 8 bases; bases with no gene match: 7. This CDR3 is 13 amino acids long.

The gene calls are TRBV28 and TRBJ2-4; possible D gene TRBD2, 5 bases. Germline CDR1 and CDR2: MDHEN and SYDVKM. The CDR3 is 17 residues long. Trimming left V 6 bases short and J 2 bases short, with 20 bases between. The CDR3 spells CASSKLSAVPTKNIQYF. The CDR3 DNA follows: TGTGCCAGCAGCAAGCTCTCAGCGGTCCCGACCAAAAACATTCAGTACTTC. Based on the CDR3 plus reference TRBV28 and TRBJ2-4, the full variable domain is DVKVTQSSRYLVKRTGEKVFLECVQDMDHENMFWYRQDPGLGLRLIYFSYDVKMKEKGDIPEGYSVSREKKERFSLILESASTNQTSMYLCASSKLSAVPTKNIQYFGAGTRLSVL.

The J gene is TRBJ2-1, the V gene TRBV3-1 (or the pseudogene TRBV3-2); D is possibly TRBD1 (5 bases). V was cut by 2 bases and J by 10 bases, with 18 bases left in between. CDR3 size: 15 residues. Germline CDR1 reads LGHDT; CDR2 reads YNNKEL (reference sequence). CDR3 residues: CASSQFRPGAREQFF. As DNA, the CDR3 is TGTGCCAGCAGCCAATTTAGACCTGGGGCGCGAGAGCAGTTCTTC.

V usage is TRBV21-1 and J usage is TRBJ2-1; TRBD2, the table's D call, lacks a check against the DNA. TRBV21-1 is a recognized pseudogene. This CDR3 spans 16 amino acids. The CDR3 region is CASRGSGGGHYNEQFF. The CDR3 coding sequence is TGTGCCAGCAGAGGAAGCGGGGGAGGGCATTACAATGAGCAGTTCTTC.

The chain carries TRBV9 and TRBJ1-1; D gene ambiguous. Germline CDR1 and CDR2: SGDLS and YYNGEE. The length of the CDR3 is 14 residues. V lost 0 bases, J lost 1 base, and 7 bases lay in between. The CDR3 DNA sequence: TGTGCCAGCAGCGTAGTAGGAGGGAACACTGAAGCTTTCTTT. Translation gives CASSVVGGNTEAFF.

The CDR3 sequence: CASSFTIGEAFF. CDR3 DNA: TGTGCCAGCAGTTTCACGATCGGTGAAGCTTTCTTT. The chain employs TRBV28 and TRBJ1-1; no reliable D call. V was pared by 3 bases and J by 7 bases, with 9 bases between. Germline V CDR1 and CDR2: MDHEN, SYDVKM. The CDR3 runs to 12 residues.

The chain recombines TRBV5-1 with TRBJ1-2; 7 nucleotides match TRBD1. Trimming cost V 0 bases and J 8 bases; bases outside gene matches: 13. Germline values: CDR1 SGHRS, CDR2 YFSETQ. CDR3 length: 16 residues. CDR3 loop: CASSLGTGPSLEGYTF. The CDR3 DNA sequence: TGCGCCAGCAGCTTGGGGACAGGTCCCTCGTTGGAGGGCTACACCTTC.

Written as DNA, the CDR3 is TGTGCCAGCAGTTTCTTCAAAGGGGGCGAGAACACTGAAGCTTTCTTT. Residues: CASSFFKGGENTEAFF. V usage is TRBV27 and J usage is TRBJ1-1; TRBD1 agrees at 7 bases. This CDR3 comprises 16 residues. The V gene end was trimmed by 3 bases and the J gene end by 1 base; junction bases not matched to a gene: 8. CDR1 is MNHEY and CDR2 is SMNVEV in the germline V gene (reference sequence).

The chain has TRBV7-6 and TRBJ2-7; the match to TRBD2 covers 8 bases. Per the germline V gene, CDR1 is SGHVS and CDR2 is FNYEAQ. J was trimmed by 5 bases and V by 5 bases; bases with no gene match: 11. CDR3 size: 15 residues. The chain's CDR3 is CASSPIAGSAHEQYF. The CDR3 DNA follows: TGTGCCAGCAGCCCGATAGCGGGAAGCGCCCACGAGCAGTACTTC.

In its sample, this clone was seen a few times. The chain has TRBV18 and TRBJ2-1, with D perhaps TRBD1 (5 bases). Germline CDR1 and CDR2: KGHSH and LQKENI. This CDR3 has 15 residues. The V gene lost 1 base and the J gene lost 10 bases, with 17 bases spanning the gap. This CDR3 is CASSPRGQGGFEQFF. As DNA, the CDR3 is TGTGCCAGCTCACCACGGGGCCAGGGTGGTTTCGAGCAGTTCTTC.

CDR3 in amino acids: CAIREQGNTEAFF. The CDR3 region has the DNA TGTGCCATCAGAGAACAGGGGAACACTGAAGCTTTCTTT. The chain recombines TRBV10-3 with TRBJ1-1; maybe TRBD1 (6 bases). With 6 bases removed from V and 1 base from J, the gap between germline ends came to 9 bases. Germline assignment: CDR1 ENHRY and CDR2 SYGVKD. The CDR3 is 13 amino acids.

V is TRBV3-1 (or the pseudogene TRBV3-2) and J is TRBJ2-1; D might be TRBD1 (6 bases). In germline, CDR1 is LGHDT, CDR2 YNNKEL (reference sequence). CDR3 size: 15 residues. V was pared by 4 bases and J by 0 bases, with 10 bases between. This CDR3 is CASSRGHLSYNEQFF. DNA of the CDR3: TGTGCCAGCAGCCGGGGACATCTCTCCTACAATGAGCAGTTCTTC.

This clone was seen only a few times. The chain links TRBV4-1 to TRBJ2-1, with no clear D. V lost 2 bases, J lost 9 bases, and 17 bases lay in between. This CDR3 is 15 amino acids long. Germline CDR1 reads MGHRA; CDR2 reads YSYEKL. DNA of the CDR3: TGCGCCAGCAGCCAAACGTCGATCTCAACGGGTGAGCAGTTCTTC. Its translation: CASSQTSISTGEQFF.

The gene calls are TRBV11-3 and TRBJ2-5; 7 bases fit TRBD1. CDR1 and CDR2 from the germline V gene are SGHNT and YENEEA. The CDR3 is made up of 18 amino acids. With 5 bases clipped from V and 0 bases from J, the junction kept 15 bases outside the gene matches. CDR3 bases: TGTGCCAGCAGCGAGGGGAACTACAGGGGAAGGTACCAAGAGACCCAGTACTTC. Amino acids: CASSEGNYRGRYQETQYF.

The chain joins TRBV28 to TRBJ2-1; the match to TRBD2 covers 9 bases. J lost 4 bases, V lost 5 bases, and 15 bases had no gene match. The CDR3 consists of 18 residues. The germline gives CDR1 MDHEN, CDR2 SYDVKM. Written as DNA, the CDR3 is TGTGCCAGCAGTGTGGGACTAGCACTCACTCGAGGATACAATGAGCAGTTCTTC. This encodes CASSVGLALTRGYNEQFF.

The V gene is TRBV28, the J gene TRBJ2-4; 7 bases fit TRBD2. The CDR3 runs to 16 residues. Germline CDR1 reads MDHEN; CDR2 reads SYDVKM. The trim removed 8 bases at V and 6 bases at J, leaving 16 bases unmatched. The CDR3 loop reads CASATLGAGEINIQYF. CDR3 DNA: TGTGCCAGCGCAACCCTCGGGGCGGGGGAGATAAACATTCAGTACTTC.

CDR3 amino acids: CASSVDTGTNEKLFF. The DNA for the CDR3 is TGTGCCAGCAGCGTGGATACAGGAACTAATGAAAAACTGTTTTTT. The chain is built from TRBV9 and TRBJ1-4, with D perhaps matching TRBD1 (5 bases). The V end lost 2 bases, the J end lost 1 base, and 9 bases lay between the germline ends. Germline CDR1 and CDR2: SGDLS and YYNGEE. The CDR3 contains 15 residues. Variable domain in full (rest from reference TRBV9 and TRBJ1-4): DSGVTQTPKHLITATGQRVTLRCSPRSGDLSVYWYQQSLDQGLQFLIQYYNGEERAKGNILERFSAQQFPDLHSELNLSSLELGDSALYFCASSVDTGTNEKLFFGSGTQLSVL.

The genes are TRBV13 and TRBJ2-1; TRBD2 agrees at 11 bases. Germline V gene lookup returns CDR1 PRHDT and CDR2 FYEKMQ (reference sequence). V dropped 6 bases and J dropped 3; count of bases not matched to a gene: 16. The CDR3 loop spans 19 amino acids. CDR3: CASRETGRLAGNLYNEQFF. The CDR3 DNA reads as TGTGCCAGCAGGGAGACCGGGAGACTAGCGGGGAATCTCTACAATGAGCAGTTCTTC.